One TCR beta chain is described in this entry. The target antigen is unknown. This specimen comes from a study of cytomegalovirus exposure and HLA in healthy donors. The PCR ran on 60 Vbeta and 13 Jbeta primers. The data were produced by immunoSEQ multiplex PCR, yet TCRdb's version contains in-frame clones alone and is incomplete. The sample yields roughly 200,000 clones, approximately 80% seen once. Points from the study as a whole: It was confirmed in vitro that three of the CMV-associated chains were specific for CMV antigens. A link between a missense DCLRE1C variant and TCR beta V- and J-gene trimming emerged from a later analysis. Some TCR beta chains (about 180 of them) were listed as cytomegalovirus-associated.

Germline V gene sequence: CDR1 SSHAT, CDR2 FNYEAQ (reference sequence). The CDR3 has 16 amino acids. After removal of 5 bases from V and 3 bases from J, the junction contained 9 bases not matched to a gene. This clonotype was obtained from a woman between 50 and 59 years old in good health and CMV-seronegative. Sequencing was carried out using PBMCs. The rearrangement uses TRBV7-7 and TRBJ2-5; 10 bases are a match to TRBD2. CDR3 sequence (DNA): TGTGCCAGCAGCGCCCGGACTAGCGGAGAAAAAGAGACCCAGTACTTC. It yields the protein CASSARTSGEKETQYF.